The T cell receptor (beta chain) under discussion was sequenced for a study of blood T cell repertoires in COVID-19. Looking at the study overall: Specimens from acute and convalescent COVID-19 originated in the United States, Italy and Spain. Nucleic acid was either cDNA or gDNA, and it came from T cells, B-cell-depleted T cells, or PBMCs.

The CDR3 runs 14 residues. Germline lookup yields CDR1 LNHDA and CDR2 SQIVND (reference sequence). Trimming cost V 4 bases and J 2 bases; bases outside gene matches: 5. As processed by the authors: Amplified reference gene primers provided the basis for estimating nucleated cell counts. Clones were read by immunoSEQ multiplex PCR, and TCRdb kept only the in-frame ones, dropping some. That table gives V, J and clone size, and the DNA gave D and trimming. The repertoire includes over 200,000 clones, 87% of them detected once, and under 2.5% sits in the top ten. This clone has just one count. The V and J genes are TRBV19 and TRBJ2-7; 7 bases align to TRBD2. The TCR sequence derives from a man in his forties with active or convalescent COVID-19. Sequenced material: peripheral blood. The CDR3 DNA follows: TGTGCCAGTAGTACACCGGGGACTACCTACGAGCAGTACTTC. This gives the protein CASSTPGTTYEQYF.